The rows below give T cell receptor beta chains drawn from one sample of a study of T cell repertoires in cytomegalovirus infection. TCRdb independently ran MiXCR on the reads; one entry per CDR3 protein. The top ten clones hold about 10% of a sample with fewer than 550,000 distinct CDR3 sequences, roughly 12% of them seen once. Input material: PBMCs. Source of these receptors: a human donor in good health (CMV status not recorded). Some clones in this sample may be carry-over from other donors' samples. The CDR3 runs from the conserved cysteine through the conserved F or W. The order of the fields is CDR3 length, J gene, clone size, D gene, V gene, CDR3 protein, CDR3 DNA. A D gene is named only where the DNA matches it firmly. Clone size is stated in some rows and not others, as once, few, many or a class when expanded.

15 TRBJ2-7 few - TRBV27 CASSLGQGLDYEQYF TGTGCCAGCAGTTTAGGGCAGGGCCTGGACTACGAGCAGTACTTC
14 TRBJ1-2 many - TRBV6-5 CASSYAGPQSGYTF TGTGCCAGCAGTTACGCCGGGCCTCAAAGCGGCTACACCTTC
16 TRBJ2-1 - - TRBV5-1 CASSLGDGVSYNEQFF TGCGCCAGCAGCTTGGGGGACGGGGTCTCCTACAATGAGCAGTTCTTC
15 TRBJ2-5 few TRBD2 TRBV5-1 CASSLATGRGETQYF TGCGCCAGCAGCTTGGCCACCGGGAGGGGAGAGACCCAGTACTTC
12 TRBJ1-1 - TRBD1 TRBV20-1 CSALRQGARPFF TGCAGTGCCCTCCGACAGGGGGCCCGACCTTTCTTT
14 TRBJ1-5 many - TRBV7-9 CASSRTTDNQPQHF TGTGCCAGCAGCCGGACGACAGACAATCAGCCCCAGCATTTT
15 TRBJ1-1 - TRBD1 TRBV5-6 CASSLLQGLNTEAFF TGTGCCAGCAGCTTGTTACAGGGGTTGAACACTGAAGCTTTCTTT
14 TRBJ1-1 - - TRBV9 CASSVDEGWAEAFF TGTGCCAGCAGCGTAGATGAGGGCTGGGCTGAAGCTTTCTTT
14 TRBJ1-5 - - TRBV10-3 CAISESAGGQPQHF TGTGCCATCAGTGAGTCGGCCGGGGGTCAGCCCCAGCATTTT
15 TRBJ2-2 many - TRBV10-3 CAISEGAANTGELFF TGTGCCATCAGTGAGGGGGCAGCGAACACCGGGGAGCTGTTTTTT